The 28 T cell receptor beta chains given below trace back to one sample, sequenced in a study of blood T cells in healthy people across ages. A second about 7 to 11 cycle PCR used barcoded and J-beta primers. TCRdb fed the 5' RACE reads into MiXCR, producing one record per CDR3 protein. This sample yields around 1,500,000 distinct CDR3 sequences, of which 28% are seen a single time; 7.7% belongs to the top ten. Sequenced input: blood. These receptors came from a woman under 40 in good health.

The gene calls are TRBV10-2 and TRBJ1-3; D is perhaps TRBD1 (5 bases). The V end lost 4 bases, the J end lost 1 base, and 20 bases lay between the germline ends. In germline, CDR1 is WSHSY, CDR2 SAAADI. The CDR3 extends over 18 amino acids. The CDR3 DNA sequence: TGCGCCAGCAGTGGGGTCAGGGCAGCGGGGAGATCTGGAAACACCATATATTTT. Translation gives CASSGVRAAGRSGNTIYF.

The chain links TRBV2 to TRBJ2-7; 9 nucleotides line up with TRBD2. From germline, CDR1 is SNHLY and CDR2 FYNNEI. The junction had 8 bases not matched to a gene; V was cut back by 1 base and J by 7 bases. The CDR3 contains 15 residues. The CDR3, as DNA: TGTGCCAGCAGTGAAGTACTAGCGGGCTTTGATGAGCAGTACTTC. Translating it yields CASSEVLAGFDEQYF.

The CDR3 spells CASSYSQERGTEAFF. The CDR3 region has the DNA TGTGCCAGCAGTTACTCGCAGGAGAGAGGGACTGAAGCTTTCTTT. The V call is TRBV6-2 or TRBV6-3, the J call TRBJ1-1; D is unresolved. Trimming took 0 bases from V and 5 from J, leaving 13 bases between them. The CDR3 totals 15 residues. Per the germline V gene, CDR1 is MNHEY and CDR2 is SVGEGT.

This rearrangement joins TRBV7-9 to TRBJ2-2; D uncertain. This CDR3 region has 13 residues. The ends were cut back, 6 bases at V and 2 bases at J, with 7 bases in the middle. CDR1 is SEHNR, CDR2 FQNEAQ, per germline (reference sequence). The CDR3: CASSQRNTGELFF. CDR3 coding DNA: TGTGCCAGCAGTCAACGCAACACCGGGGAGCTGTTTTTT.

V usage is TRBV20-1 and J usage is TRBJ2-1; maybe TRBD2 (5 bases). The CDR3 loop spans 14 amino acids. With 8 bases removed from V and 1 base from J, the gap between germline ends came to 15 bases. Germline V gene sequence: CDR1 DFQATT, CDR2 SNEGSKA (reference sequence). This chain's CDR3 is CSTKLVGSYNEQFF. Written as DNA, the CDR3 is TGCAGTACCAAACTAGTGGGGTCCTACAATGAGCAGTTCTTC.

This clonotype occurred once. The rearrangement joins TRBV5-1 to TRBJ2-7; no clear D. Germline V CDR1 and CDR2: SGHRS, YFSETQ. V was trimmed by 0 bases and J by 5 bases, leaving 9 bases between them. The CDR3 is 13 residues long. This CDR3 is CASSLEAYHEQYF. Written as DNA, the CDR3 is TGCGCCAGCAGCTTGGAGGCATACCACGAGCAGTACTTC.

The J gene is TRBJ2-2, the V gene TRBV5-6, with 9 nucleotides matching TRBD2. The V and J ends lost 2 bases and 5 bases, in that order; junction bases with no gene match: 4. The germline V gene encodes CDR1 SGHDT and CDR2 YYEEEE. There are 15 residues in the CDR3. For the CDR3, the DNA is TGTGCCAGCAGCTTTGTAGCGGGAGCTACCGGGGAGCTGTTTTTT. It yields the protein CASSFVAGATGELFF.

The rearrangement joins TRBV10-2 to TRBJ2-1, with 7 bases aligning to TRBD1. Germline-derived CDR1 and CDR2 are WSHSY and SAAADI. The CDR3 is 15 amino acids. V lost 7 bases, J lost 8 bases, and 14 bases stayed unmatched. The CDR3 nucleotides are TGCGCCAGCAAAAAGGGACAGTACCTTCTCGATGAGCAGTTCTTC. It encodes CASKKGQYLLDEQFF.

This clonotype was seen repeatedly, ten times or more. V is TRBV9 and J is TRBJ2-6; D call uncertain. The germline gives CDR1 SGDLS, CDR2 YYNGEE. V dropped 0 bases and J dropped 0 bases, with 4 bases sitting between them. CDR3 length: 15 residues. The CDR3 coding sequence is TGTGCCAGCAGCGTAGGTAACTCTGGGGCCAACGTCCTGACTTTC. Its protein product is CASSVGNSGANVLTF. Drawing the rest from reference TRBV9 and TRBJ2-6, the complete variable domain is DSGVTQTPKHLITATGQRVTLRCSPRSGDLSVYWYQQSLDQGLQFLIQYYNGEERAKGNILERFSAQQFPDLHSELNLSSLELGDSALYFCASSVGNSGANVLTFGAGSRLTVL.

This clonotype has just one count. The chain employs TRBV29-1 and TRBJ2-1; D remains unclear. Germline V gene lookup returns CDR1 SQVTM and CDR2 ANQGSEA. Trimming removed 5 bases from V and 0 bases from J, with 11 bases in between. The CDR3 contains 14 residues. The CDR3 protein is CSVSLGISYNEQFF. The CDR3 DNA reads TGCAGCGTTAGTCTCGGTATCTCCTACAATGAGCAGTTCTTC.

This chain connects TRBV12-3 or TRBV12-4 to TRBJ1-3; D might be TRBD1 (5 bases). V gave up 7 bases and J gave up 4 bases, with 14 bases separating them. This CDR3 has 14 residues. The CDR3 nucleotides read TGTGCCAGCACCCTCTCGGGGCCAGGAAACACCATATATTTT. Amino acid sequence: CASTLSGPGNTIYF.

At least ten counts were recorded for this clonotype. The V call is TRBV29-1, the J call TRBJ2-1; D perhaps matches TRBD2 (5 bases). The CDR3 covers 12 residues. V lost 5 bases and J lost 4, with 9 bases in between. Germline values: CDR1 SQVTM, CDR2 ANQGSEA. The CDR3 here is CSVRESYNEQFF. The CDR3, as DNA: TGCAGCGTTCGGGAATCGTACAATGAGCAGTTCTTC.

Only a few counts were recorded for this clonotype. The rearrangement uses TRBV11-2 and TRBJ1-2; 9 bases line up with TRBD1. V was clipped by 3 bases and J by 0 bases; unmatched bases: 8. This CDR3 spans 17 amino acids. Germline assignment: CDR1 SGHAT and CDR2 FQNNGV. In DNA form, the CDR3 reads TGTGCCAGCAGCTTCAGCACCCGGGACAGGGCTAACTATGGCTACACCTTC. This codes for CASSFSTRDRANYGYTF.

With respect to this clonotype: At one boundary the junction diverges from the germline segment, which might be a read error. The chain uses TRBV2 and TRBJ1-4, with D unclear. The CDR3 covers 11 residues. Germline lookup yields CDR1 SNHLY and CDR2 FYNNEI. The CDR3 bases are TGTGCCAGCAGTGAATGTGAAAAACGGTTTTTT. This gives the protein CASSECEKRFF.

This chain links TRBV19 with TRBJ2-5; 8 bases match TRBD1. The V gene's germline CDR1 is LNHDA and CDR2 SQIVND (reference sequence). CDR3 length: 14 amino acids. The V segment lost 6 bases and the J segment 10 bases; nucleotides outside the gene matches: 13. The CDR3 region is CASRRTGREEGQYF. CDR3 nucleotides: TGTGCCAGTAGACGGACAGGGAGAGAAGAGGGCCAGTACTTC.

This clonotype has more than one count but fewer than ten. The chain employs TRBV6-5 and TRBJ1-1, with D perhaps TRBD1 (5 bases). The V end was cut by 4 bases, the J end by 0 bases, with 12 bases between. Per the germline V gene, CDR1 is MNHEY and CDR2 is SVGAGI. The length of the CDR3 is 15 residues. The DNA for the CDR3 is TGTGCCAGCAGTTGGGAGGGGTCTGTGAACACTGAAGCTTTCTTT. Its protein product is CASSWEGSVNTEAFF.

This clonotype was counted between two and nine times. The chain joins TRBV9 to TRBJ2-5; 8 bases line up with TRBD1. After removal of 3 bases from V and 5 bases from J, the junction contained 9 bases not matched to a gene. The CDR3 runs to 15 residues. CDR1 and CDR2 from the germline V gene are SGDLS and YYNGEE. Here the CDR3 DNA reads TGTGCCAGCAGCGCCCTGACAGGGGTCGGGGAGACCCAGTACTTC. Its translation is CASSALTGVGETQYF.

Comments on this clonotype: This may be a read error: a much more frequent sequence differs by one nucleotide. V gene TRBV24-1 combines with J gene TRBJ2-7; 8 nucleotides agree with TRBD2. Germline V gives CDR1 KGHDR, CDR2 SFDVKD. The CDR3 totals 14 residues. Germline trimming cut 12 bases from V and 0 bases from J; bases unmatched to any gene: 9. CDR3 region: CAARGGRISYEQYF. The CDR3 DNA follows: TGTGCCGCCCGGGGGGGCAGAATCTCCTACGAGCAGTACTTC.

This clonotype was counted many times. J is TRBJ2-7 and V is TRBV6-5; TRBD1 matches at 8 bases. This CDR3 comprises 15 residues. The V gene end was trimmed by 7 bases and the J gene end by 5 bases; junction bases not matched to a gene: 13. From germline, CDR1 is MNHEY and CDR2 SVGAGI. Written as DNA, the CDR3 is TGTGCCAGCACCCCGTTTAGGACAGGGAGCCACGAGCAGTACTTC. This encodes CASTPFRTGSHEQYF.

V is TRBV3-1 and J is TRBJ2-3; no definite D call. Germline V gives CDR1 LGHDT, CDR2 YNNKEL (reference sequence). CDR3 length: 14 amino acids. V lost 3 bases to trimming and J lost 0 bases, with 7 bases between them. The CDR3 spells CASSHPTSTDTQYF. DNA of the CDR3: TGTGCCAGCAGCCACCCAACTAGCACAGATACGCAGTATTTT.

J is TRBJ2-3 and V is TRBV5-1; the D gene is possibly TRBD2 (6 bases). CDR1 and CDR2 from the germline V gene are SGHRS and YFSETQ. V lost 2 bases and J 4 bases, leaving 14 bases between the germline ends. The CDR3 runs to 15 residues. The CDR3 loop is CASSFPSGGSDTQYF. CDR3 coding DNA: TGCGCCAGCAGCTTCCCCTCCGGGGGATCAGATACGCAGTATTTT.

This clonotype was recorded a few times. The CDR3 sequence: CASRYTGTGDNEQFF. CDR3 DNA sequence: TGTGCCAGCAGATATACCGGGACAGGGGACAATGAGCAGTTCTTC. The chain joins TRBV7-2 to TRBJ2-1; 10 positions match TRBD1. V lost 6 bases and J lost 5; bases outside the gene matches: 7. The CDR3 extends over 15 amino acids. The germline V gene encodes CDR1 SGHTA and CDR2 FQGNSA.

This sequence joins TRBV20-1 and TRBJ2-3, with D maybe TRBD1 (5 bases). Germline lookup yields CDR1 DFQATT and CDR2 SNEGSKA (reference sequence). V was trimmed by 6 bases and J by 0 bases, leaving 13 bases between them. The CDR3 is 14 amino acids. This chain's CDR3 is CSARETHSTDTQYF. Here the CDR3 DNA reads TGCAGTGCCAGGGAAACCCATAGCACAGATACGCAGTATTTT.

The chain joins TRBV4-3 to TRBJ2-5; D ambiguous. The V gene lost 0 bases and the J gene lost 4 bases, with 6 bases spanning the gap. Germline V CDR1 and CDR2: LGHNA, YSLEER. The CDR3 runs to 13 residues. CDR3 region: CASSQDSTETQYF. DNA of the CDR3: TGCGCCAGCAGCCAAGACTCCACAGAGACCCAGTACTTC.

Concerning this clonotype itself: One end of the junction is discordant with germline, which a read error may explain. This chain joins TRBV24-1 and TRBJ2-2; 8 bases are shared with TRBD2. Germline V gene data show CDR1 as KGHDR and CDR2 as SFDVKD. CDR3 length equals 16 residues. CDR3: CATSDWSGGESGERFF. The CDR3 DNA reads as TGTGCCACCAGTGATTGGTCCGGGGGGGAATCGGGGGAGCGGTTTTTT.

This clonotype was seen more than once but under ten times. The chain recombines TRBV15 with TRBJ1-2; D gene ambiguous. Trimming left V 4 bases short and J 4 bases short, with 10 bases between. CDR1 and CDR2 (germline): LNHNV, YYDKDF (reference sequence). This CDR3 is 13 amino acids long. The CDR3 loop is CATSKDGLYGYTF. The CDR3 DNA sequence: TGTGCCACCAGCAAGGACGGACTCTATGGCTACACCTTC.

The chain joins TRBV4-2 to TRBJ1-2; D is possibly TRBD1 (5 bases). The V gene's germline CDR1 is LGHNA and CDR2 YNFKEQ. V shed 1 base and J shed 6 bases, with 18 bases lying between them. CDR3 length: 16 residues. The CDR3 is CASSQVGDGRLHGYTF. CDR3 DNA sequence: TGTGCCAGCAGCCAAGTGGGGGACGGACGACTCCATGGCTACACCTTC.

This clonotype was found many times. V is TRBV20-1 and J is TRBJ2-5; D may match TRBD1 or TRBD2 (5 bases each). The CDR3 is 15 residues long. Germline loops: CDR1 DFQATT, CDR2 SNEGSKA (reference sequence). V shed 4 bases and J shed 4 bases, with 19 bases lying between them. CDR3 sequence reads: CSAMRVGSGTETQYF. The CDR3 bases are TGCAGTGCTATGCGAGTCGGGTCAGGGACAGAGACCCAGTACTTC.